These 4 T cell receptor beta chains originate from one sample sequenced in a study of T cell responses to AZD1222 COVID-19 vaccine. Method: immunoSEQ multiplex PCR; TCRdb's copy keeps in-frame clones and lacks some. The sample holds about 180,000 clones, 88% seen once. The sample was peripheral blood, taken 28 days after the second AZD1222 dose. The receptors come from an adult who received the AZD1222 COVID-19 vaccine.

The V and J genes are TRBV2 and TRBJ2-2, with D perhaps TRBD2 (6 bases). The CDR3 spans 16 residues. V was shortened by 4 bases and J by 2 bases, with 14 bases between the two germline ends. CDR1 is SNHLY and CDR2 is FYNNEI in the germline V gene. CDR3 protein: CASSGSLAENTGELFF. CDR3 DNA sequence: TGTGCCAGCAGTGGGTCCTTAGCGGAAAACACCGGGGAGCTGTTTTTT.

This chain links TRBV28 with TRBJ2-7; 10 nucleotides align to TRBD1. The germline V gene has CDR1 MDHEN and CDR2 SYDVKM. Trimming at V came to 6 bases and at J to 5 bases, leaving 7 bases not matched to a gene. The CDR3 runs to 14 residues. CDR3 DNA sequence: TGTGCCAGCAGGACGGGACAGGGGTTCGACGAGCAGTACTTC. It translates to CASRTGQGFDEQYF. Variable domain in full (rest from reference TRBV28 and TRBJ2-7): DVKVTQSSRYLVKRTGEKVFLECVQDMDHENMFWYRQDPGLGLRLIYFSYDVKMKEKGDIPEGYSVSREKKERFSLILESASTNQTSMYLCASRTGQGFDEQYFGPGTRLTVT.

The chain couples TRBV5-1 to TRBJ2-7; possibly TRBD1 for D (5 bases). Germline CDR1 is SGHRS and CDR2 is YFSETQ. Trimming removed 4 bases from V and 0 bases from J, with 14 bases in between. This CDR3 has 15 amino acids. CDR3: CASSTGPNDSYEQYF. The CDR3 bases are TGCGCCAGCAGCACAGGACCGAACGACTCCTACGAGCAGTACTTC.

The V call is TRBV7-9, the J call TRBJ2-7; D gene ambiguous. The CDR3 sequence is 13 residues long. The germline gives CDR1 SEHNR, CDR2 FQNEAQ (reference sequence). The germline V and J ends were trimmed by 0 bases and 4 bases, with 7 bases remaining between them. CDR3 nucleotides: TGTGCCAGCAGCTTAGCCCCTGCGTACGAGCAGTACTTC. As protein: CASSLAPAYEQYF.